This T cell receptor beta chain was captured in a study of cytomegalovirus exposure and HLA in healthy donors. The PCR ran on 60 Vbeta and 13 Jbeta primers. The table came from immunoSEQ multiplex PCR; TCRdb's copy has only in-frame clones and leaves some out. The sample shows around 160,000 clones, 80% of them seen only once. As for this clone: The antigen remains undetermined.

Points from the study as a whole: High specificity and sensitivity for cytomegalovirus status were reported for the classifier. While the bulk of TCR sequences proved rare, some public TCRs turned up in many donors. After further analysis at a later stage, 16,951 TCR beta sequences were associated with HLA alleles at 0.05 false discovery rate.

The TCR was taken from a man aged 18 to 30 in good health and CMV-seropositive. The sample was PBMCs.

CDR3 in amino acids: CASSSVAGTGNTEAFF. CDR3 nucleotide sequence: TGTGCCAGCAGCTCCGTCGCCGGGACAGGGAACACTGAAGCTTTCTTT. The gene calls are TRBV7-2 and TRBJ1-1; 8 positions match TRBD1. CDR3 length: 16 residues. Germline CDR1 and CDR2: SGHTA and FQGNSA. J lost 1 base, V lost 4 bases, and 8 bases had no gene match. Full variable domain (missing parts from reference TRBV7-2 and TRBJ1-1): GAGVSQSPSNKVTEKGKDVELRCDPISGHTALYWYRQSLGQGLEFLIYFQGNSAPDKSGLPSDRFSAERTGGSVSTLTIQRTQQEDSAVYLCASSSVAGTGNTEAFFGQGTRLTVV.